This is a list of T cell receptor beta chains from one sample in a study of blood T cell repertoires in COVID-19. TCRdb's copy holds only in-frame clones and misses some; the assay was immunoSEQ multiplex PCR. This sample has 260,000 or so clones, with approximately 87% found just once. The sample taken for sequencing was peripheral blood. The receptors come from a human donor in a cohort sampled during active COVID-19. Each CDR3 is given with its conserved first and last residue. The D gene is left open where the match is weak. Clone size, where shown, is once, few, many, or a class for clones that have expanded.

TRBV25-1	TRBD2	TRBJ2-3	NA	CASSARLAGRTDTQYF	TGTGCCAGCAGTGCCCGACTAGCGGGGAGAACAGATACGCAGTATTTT
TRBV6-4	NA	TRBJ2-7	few	CARVTGPLYEQYF	TGTGCCAGAGTGACAGGACCTCTTTACGAGCAGTACTTC
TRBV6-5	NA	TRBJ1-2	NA	CASSYPRFGNYGYTF	TGTGCCAGCAGTTACCCCCGTTTCGGTAACTATGGCTACACCTTC
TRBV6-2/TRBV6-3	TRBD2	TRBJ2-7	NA	CASSSVGLAGVEQYF	TGTGCCAGCAGTAGTGTGGGACTAGCGGGAGTCGAGCAGTACTTC
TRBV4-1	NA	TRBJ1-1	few	CASSQGQTGRSMNTEAFF	TGCGCCAGCAGCCAAGGACAGACAGGACGAAGCATGAACACTGAAGCTTTCTTT
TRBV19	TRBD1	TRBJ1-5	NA	CASSPLVGQSNQPQHF	TGTGCCAGTAGCCCCCTTGTGGGACAGAGCAATCAGCCCCAGCATTTT
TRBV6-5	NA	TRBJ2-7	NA	CASAAQGLGEQYF	TGTGCCAGCGCGGCGCAGGGTTTAGGCGAGCAGTACTTC
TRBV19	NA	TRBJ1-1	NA	CASKLGANTEAFF	TGTGCCAGTAAGCTGGGGGCGAACACTGAAGCTTTCTTT
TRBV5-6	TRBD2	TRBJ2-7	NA	CASSPGLENSYEQYF	TGTGCCAGCAGCCCGGGACTAGAGAACTCCTACGAGCAGTACTTC
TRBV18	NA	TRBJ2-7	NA	CASSPGSYEQYF	TGTGCCAGCTCACCGGGGAGCTACGAGCAGTACTTC
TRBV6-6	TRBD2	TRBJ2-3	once	CASSRGGVLAVTDTQYF	TGTGCCAGCAGTCGGGGGGGCGTACTAGCGGTCACAGATACGCAGTATTTT
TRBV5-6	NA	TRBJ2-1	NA	CASSPYPSTSSYNEQFF	TGTGCCAGCAGCCCTTATCCCTCCACGAGCTCCTACAATGAGCAGTTCTTC
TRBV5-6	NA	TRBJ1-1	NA	CASSLVGRSEAFF	TGTGCCAGCAGCTTGGTTGGGAGGTCTGAAGCTTTCTTT
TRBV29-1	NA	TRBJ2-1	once	CSGGPTYNEQFF	TGCAGCGGCGGGCCCACCTACAATGAGCAGTTCTTC
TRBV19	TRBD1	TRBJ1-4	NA	CASRGTVYEKLFF	TGTGCCTCCAGGGGGACAGTCTATGAAAAACTGTTTTTT
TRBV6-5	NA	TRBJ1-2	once	CASIRVYGYTF	TGTGCCAGCATACGGGTATATGGCTACACCTTC
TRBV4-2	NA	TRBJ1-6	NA	CASSQDRGFSPLHF	TGTGCCAGCAGCCAAGATCGCGGTTTTTCACCCCTCCACTTT
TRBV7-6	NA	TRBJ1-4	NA	CASSQIGGANEKLFF	TGTGCCAGCAGCCAGATCGGTGGAGCTAATGAAAAACTGTTTTTT
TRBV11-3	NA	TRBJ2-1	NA	CASSLGDSYNEQFF	TGTGCCAGCAGCTTAGGAGACTCCTACAATGAGCAGTTCTTC
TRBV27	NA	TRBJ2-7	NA	CASSPRGGPSYEQYF	TGTGCCAGCAGTCCTCGAGGAGGGCCCTCCTACGAGCAGTACTTC
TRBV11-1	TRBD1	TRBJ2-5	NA	CASSPGQGLETQYF	TGTGCCAGCAGCCCGGGACAGGGGTTGGAGACCCAGTACTTC
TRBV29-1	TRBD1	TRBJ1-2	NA	CSADRVETYGYTF	TGCAGCGCTGACAGGGTAGAAACCTATGGCTACACCTTC
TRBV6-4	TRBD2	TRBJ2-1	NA	CASSASPGGIEQFF	TGTGCCAGCAGTGCCTCTCCGGGAGGGATTGAGCAGTTCTTC
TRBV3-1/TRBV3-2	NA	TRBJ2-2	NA	CASSQRGSFSTGELFF	TGTGCCAGCAGCCAAAGGGGCTCCTTTTCCACCGGGGAGCTGTTTTTT
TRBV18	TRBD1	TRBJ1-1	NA	CASSDSLDRANAEAFF	TGTGCCAGCTCGGATTCGCTCGACAGGGCGAATGCTGAAGCTTTCTTT
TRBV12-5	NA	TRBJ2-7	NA	CASGLDGGASEQYF	TGTGCTAGTGGTCTGGACGGGGGTGCCTCCGAGCAGTACTTC